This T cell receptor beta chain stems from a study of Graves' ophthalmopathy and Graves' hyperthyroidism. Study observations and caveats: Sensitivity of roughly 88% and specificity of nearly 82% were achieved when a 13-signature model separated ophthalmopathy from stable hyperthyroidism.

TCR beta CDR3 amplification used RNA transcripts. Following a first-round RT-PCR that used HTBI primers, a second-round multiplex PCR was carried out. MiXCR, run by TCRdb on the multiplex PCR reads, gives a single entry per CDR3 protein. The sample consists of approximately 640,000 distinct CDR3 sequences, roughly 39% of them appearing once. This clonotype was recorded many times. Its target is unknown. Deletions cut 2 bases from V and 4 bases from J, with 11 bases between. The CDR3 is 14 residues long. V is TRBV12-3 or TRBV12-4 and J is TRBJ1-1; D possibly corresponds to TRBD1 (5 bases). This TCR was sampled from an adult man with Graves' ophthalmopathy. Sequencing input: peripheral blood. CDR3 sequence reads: CASSLFRGATEAFF. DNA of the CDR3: TGTGCCAGCAGTTTATTCAGAGGGGCCACTGAAGCTTTCTTT.